This is a list of T cell receptor beta chains from one sample in a study of T cell changes during pregnancy in multiple sclerosis. Method: immunoSEQ multiplex PCR; TCRdb's copy keeps in-frame clones and lacks some. This sample yields tens of thousands of clones, of which about 91% are seen a single time; approximately 1.5% belongs to the top ten. Sample: peripheral blood, taken in the second trimester of pregnancy. The receptors were gathered from a female donor in good health, enrolled as a control in a pregnancy study. The CDR3 runs from the conserved cysteine through the conserved F or W. D genes are given only for firm matches. Rows may omit the clone size; those that give it use once, few, many or a size class.

D gene	V gene	J gene	clone size	CDR3 protein	CDR3 DNA
.	TRBV18	TRBJ2-4	.	CASSPPSVDIQYF	TGTGCCAGCTCACCACCCTCGGTCGACATTCAGTACTTC
.	TRBV19	TRBJ2-5	.	CASSISRGQETQYF	TGTGCCAGTAGTATTAGTAGAGGCCAAGAGACCCAGTACTTC
.	TRBV28	TRBJ2-7	.	CASSFLDSPVGEQYF	TGTGCCAGCAGTTTCCTTGACAGCCCCGTGGGCGAGCAGTACTTC
TRBD1	TRBV29-1	TRBJ1-6	once	CSVSTGGDNSPLHF	TGCAGCGTTTCTACAGGGGGCGATAATTCACCCCTCCACTTT
.	TRBV15	TRBJ2-1	.	CATSRDPARFDRDNEQFF	TGTGCCACCAGCAGAGATCCAGCCCGCTTCGACAGAGACAATGAGCAGTTCTTC
.	TRBV30	TRBJ1-2	.	CAWSDGDSRYVYGYTF	TGTGCCTGGAGTGATGGTGACAGCAGATACGTCTATGGCTACACCTTC
.	TRBV7-9	TRBJ1-4	.	CASSRGRGGYEKLFF	TGTGCCAGCAGCCGGGGGAGGGGAGGTTATGAAAAACTGTTTTTT
.	TRBV4-1	TRBJ1-5	.	CASSQEGGTVGQPQHF	TGCGCCAGCAGCCAAGAGGGGGGGACTGTCGGGCAGCCCCAGCATTTT
.	TRBV27	TRBJ1-1	.	CASSYGGDTEAFF	TGTGCCAGCAGTTACGGGGGAGACACTGAAGCTTTCTTT
.	TRBV9	TRBJ1-4	.	CASSFGTTNEKLFF	TGTGCCAGCAGCTTCGGGACAACTAATGAAAAACTGTTTTTT
.	TRBV7-8	TRBJ1-5	.	CASSRDSFSNQPQHF	TGTGCCAGCAGCCGAGACAGTTTTAGCAATCAGCCCCAGCATTTT
.	TRBV6-5	TRBJ1-1	.	CASIKQGVTEAFF	TGTGCCAGCATTAAACAGGGAGTCACTGAAGCTTTCTTT
TRBD2	TRBV6-1	TRBJ2-3	once	CASKRDVADTQYF	TGTGCCAGCAAGCGGGATGTAGCAGATACGCAGTATTTT
TRBD2	TRBV5-1	TRBJ2-1	.	CASSLESQLAGYNEQFF	TGCGCCAGCAGCTTGGAATCCCAACTAGCGGGGTACAATGAGCAGTTCTTC
TRBD1	TRBV6-6	TRBJ1-1	.	CASSTTGARTEAFF	TGTGCCAGCAGTACGACAGGGGCGAGGACTGAAGCTTTCTTT
TRBD1	TRBV5-1	TRBJ2-6	.	CASSRRTGVGANVLTF	TGCGCCAGCAGCCGCAGGACAGGGGTCGGGGCCAACGTCCTGACTTTC
TRBD2	TRBV28	TRBJ2-7	.	CASSFSSGGAWFEQYF	TGTGCCAGCAGTTTCTCTAGCGGGGGGGCCTGGTTCGAGCAGTACTTC
.	TRBV15	TRBJ1-1	.	CATSRDRASGNTEAFF	TGTGCCACCAGCAGAGATAGAGCCTCAGGGAACACTGAAGCTTTCTTT